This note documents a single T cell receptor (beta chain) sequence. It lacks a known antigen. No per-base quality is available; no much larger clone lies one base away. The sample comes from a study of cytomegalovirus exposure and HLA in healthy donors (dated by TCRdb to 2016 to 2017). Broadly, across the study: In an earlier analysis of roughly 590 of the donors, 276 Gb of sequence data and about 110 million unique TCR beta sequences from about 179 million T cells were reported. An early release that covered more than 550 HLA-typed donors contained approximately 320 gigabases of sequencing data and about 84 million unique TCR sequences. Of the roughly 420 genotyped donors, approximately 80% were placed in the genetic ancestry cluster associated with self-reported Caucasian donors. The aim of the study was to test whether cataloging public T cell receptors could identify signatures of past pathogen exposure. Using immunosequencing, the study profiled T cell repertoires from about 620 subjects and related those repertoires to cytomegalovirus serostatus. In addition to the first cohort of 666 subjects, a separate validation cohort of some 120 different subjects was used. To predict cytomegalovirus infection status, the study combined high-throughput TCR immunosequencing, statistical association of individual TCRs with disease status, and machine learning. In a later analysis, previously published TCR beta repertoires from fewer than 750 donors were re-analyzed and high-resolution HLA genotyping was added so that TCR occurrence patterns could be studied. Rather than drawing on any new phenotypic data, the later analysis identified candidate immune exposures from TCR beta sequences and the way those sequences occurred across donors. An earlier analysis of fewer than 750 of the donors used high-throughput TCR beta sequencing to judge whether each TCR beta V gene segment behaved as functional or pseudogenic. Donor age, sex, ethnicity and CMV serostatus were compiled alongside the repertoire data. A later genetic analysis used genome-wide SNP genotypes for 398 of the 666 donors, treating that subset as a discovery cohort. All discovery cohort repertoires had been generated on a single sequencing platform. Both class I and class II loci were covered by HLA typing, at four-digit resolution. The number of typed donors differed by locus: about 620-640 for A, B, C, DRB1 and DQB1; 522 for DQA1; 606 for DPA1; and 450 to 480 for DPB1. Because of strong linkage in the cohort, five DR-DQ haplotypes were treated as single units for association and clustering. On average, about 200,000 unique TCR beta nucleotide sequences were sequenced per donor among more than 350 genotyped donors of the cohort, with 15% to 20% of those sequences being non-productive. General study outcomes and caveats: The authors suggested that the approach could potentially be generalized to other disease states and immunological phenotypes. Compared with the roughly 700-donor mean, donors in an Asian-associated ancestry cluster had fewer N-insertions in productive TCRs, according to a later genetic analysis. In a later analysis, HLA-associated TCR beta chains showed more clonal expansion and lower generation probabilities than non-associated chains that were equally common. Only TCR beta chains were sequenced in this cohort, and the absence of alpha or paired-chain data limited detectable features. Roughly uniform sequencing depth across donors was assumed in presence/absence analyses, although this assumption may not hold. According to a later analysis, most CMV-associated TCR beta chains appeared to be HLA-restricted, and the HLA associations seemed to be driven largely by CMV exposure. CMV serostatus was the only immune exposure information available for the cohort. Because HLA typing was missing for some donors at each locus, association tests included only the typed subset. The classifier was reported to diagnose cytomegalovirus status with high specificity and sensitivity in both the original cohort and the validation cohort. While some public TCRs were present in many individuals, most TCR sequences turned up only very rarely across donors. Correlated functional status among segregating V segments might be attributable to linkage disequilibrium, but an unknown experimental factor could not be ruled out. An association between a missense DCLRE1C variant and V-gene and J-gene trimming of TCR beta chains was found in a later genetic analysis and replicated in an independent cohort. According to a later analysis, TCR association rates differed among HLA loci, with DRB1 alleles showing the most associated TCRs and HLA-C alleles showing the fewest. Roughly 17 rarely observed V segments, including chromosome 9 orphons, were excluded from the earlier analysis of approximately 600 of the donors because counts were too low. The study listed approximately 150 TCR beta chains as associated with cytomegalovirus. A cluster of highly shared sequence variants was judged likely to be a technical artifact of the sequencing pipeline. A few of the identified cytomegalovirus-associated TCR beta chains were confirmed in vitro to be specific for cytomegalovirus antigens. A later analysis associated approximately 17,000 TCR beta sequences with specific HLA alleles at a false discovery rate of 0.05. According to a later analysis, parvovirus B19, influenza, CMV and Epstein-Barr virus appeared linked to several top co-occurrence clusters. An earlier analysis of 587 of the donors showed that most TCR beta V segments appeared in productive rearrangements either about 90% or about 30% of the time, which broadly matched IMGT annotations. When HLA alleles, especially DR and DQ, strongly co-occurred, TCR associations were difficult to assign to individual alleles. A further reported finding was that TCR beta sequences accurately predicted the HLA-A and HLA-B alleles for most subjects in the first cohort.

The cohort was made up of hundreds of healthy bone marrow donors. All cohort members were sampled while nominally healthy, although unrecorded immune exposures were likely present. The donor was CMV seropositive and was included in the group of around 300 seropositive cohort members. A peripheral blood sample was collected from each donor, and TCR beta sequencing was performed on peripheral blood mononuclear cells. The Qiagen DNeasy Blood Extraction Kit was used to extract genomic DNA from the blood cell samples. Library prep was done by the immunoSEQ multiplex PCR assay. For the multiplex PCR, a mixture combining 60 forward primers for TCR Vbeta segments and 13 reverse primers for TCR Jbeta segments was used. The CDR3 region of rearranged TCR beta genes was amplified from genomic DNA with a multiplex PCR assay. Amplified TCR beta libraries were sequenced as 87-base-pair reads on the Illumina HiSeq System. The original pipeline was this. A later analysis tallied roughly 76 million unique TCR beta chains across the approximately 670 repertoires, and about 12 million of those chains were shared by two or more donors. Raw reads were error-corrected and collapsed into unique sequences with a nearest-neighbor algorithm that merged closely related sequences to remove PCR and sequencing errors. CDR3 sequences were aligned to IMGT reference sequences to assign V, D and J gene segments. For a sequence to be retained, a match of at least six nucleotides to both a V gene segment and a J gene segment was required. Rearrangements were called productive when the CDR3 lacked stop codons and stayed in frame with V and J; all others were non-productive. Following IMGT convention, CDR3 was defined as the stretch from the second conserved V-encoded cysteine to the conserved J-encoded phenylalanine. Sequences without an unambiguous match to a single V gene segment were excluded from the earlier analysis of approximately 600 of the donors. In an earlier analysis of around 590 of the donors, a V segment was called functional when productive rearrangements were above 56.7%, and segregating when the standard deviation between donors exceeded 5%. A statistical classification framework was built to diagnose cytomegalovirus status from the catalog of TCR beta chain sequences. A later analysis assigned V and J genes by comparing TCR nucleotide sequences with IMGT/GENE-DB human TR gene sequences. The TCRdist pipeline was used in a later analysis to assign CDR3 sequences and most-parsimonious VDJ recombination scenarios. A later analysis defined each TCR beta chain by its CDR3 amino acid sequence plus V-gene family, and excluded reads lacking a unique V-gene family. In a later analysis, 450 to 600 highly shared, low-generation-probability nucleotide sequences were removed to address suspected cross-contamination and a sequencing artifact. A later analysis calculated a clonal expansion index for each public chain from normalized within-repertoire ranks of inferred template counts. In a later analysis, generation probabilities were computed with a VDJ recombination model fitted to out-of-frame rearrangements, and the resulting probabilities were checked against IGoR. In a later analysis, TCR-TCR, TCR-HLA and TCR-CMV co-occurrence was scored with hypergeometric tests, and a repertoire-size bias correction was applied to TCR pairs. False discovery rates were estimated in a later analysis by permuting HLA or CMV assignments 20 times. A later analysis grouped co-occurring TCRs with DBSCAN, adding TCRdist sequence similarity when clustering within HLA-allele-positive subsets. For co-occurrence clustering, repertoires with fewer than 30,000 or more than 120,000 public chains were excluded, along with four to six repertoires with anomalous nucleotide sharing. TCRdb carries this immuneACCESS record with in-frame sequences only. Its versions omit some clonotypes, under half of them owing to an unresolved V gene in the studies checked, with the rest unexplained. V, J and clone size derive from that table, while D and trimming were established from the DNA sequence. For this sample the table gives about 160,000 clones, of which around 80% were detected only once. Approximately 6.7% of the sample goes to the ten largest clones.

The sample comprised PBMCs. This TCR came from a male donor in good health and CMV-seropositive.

The nucleotides are TGTGCCACCAGCCTAGGGGGTTTTGACTATGGCTACACCTTC. Translated, it reads CATSLGGFDYGYTF. The sequence links TRBV15 to TRBJ1-2; D gene: possibly TRBD1, on 6 matching bases. Inclusive of the bounding cysteine and phenylalanine, the CDR3 is 14 residues long. Just CDR3 DNA is preserved here, 42 bases in frame from base 1. V and J are truncated by 5 bases and 3 bases respectively, leaving an intervening sequence of 13 bases. CDR1 and CDR2, looked up from the germline V gene (reference sequence), are LNHNV and YYDKDF. Supplemented by the reference TRBV15 and TRBJ1-2 proteins around the CDR3, the complete variable domain is DAMVIQNPRYQVTQFGKPVTLSCSQTLNHNVMYWYQQKSSQAPKLLFHYYDKDFNNEADTPDNFQSRRPNTSFCFLDIRSPGLGDTAMYLCATSLGGFDYGYTFGSGTRLTVV.